A selection of T cell receptor beta chains follows, all from one sample in a study of CXCR3-negative and CXCR3-positive naive CD8 T cells. TCRdb re-called the 5' RACE reads; one entry per CDR3 protein, DNA not given. The record lists under 85,000 distinct CDR3 sequences, of which the ten most abundant hold 0.7% to 0.8%. What was sequenced was naive CXCR3+ CD8+ T cells from blood. The receptors stem from a human donor in good health. Some clones in this sample may be carry-over from other donors' samples. The CDR3 runs from the conserved cysteine through the conserved F or W.

J: TRBJ2-1
V: TRBV9
CDR3: CASSTGLAGLSYNEQFF

J: TRBJ1-1
V: TRBV5-1
CDR3: CASSSPGQGLRDTEAFF

J: TRBJ2-3
V: TRBV20-1
CDR3: CSAYPGDTQYF

J: TRBJ2-1
V: TRBV7-2
CDR3: CASSPIGLGQFF

J: TRBJ2-7
V: TRBV21-1
CDR3: CASSKGLGSEQYF

J: TRBJ2-1
V: TRBV6-6
CDR3: CASRYLDEQFF

J: TRBJ2-5
V: TRBV29-1
CDR3: CSVDLETQETQYF

J: TRBJ2-1
V: TRBV14
CDR3: CASSQEAGTGVLRFF

J: TRBJ2-1
V: TRBV19
CDR3: CASSRGLRSSYNEQFF

J: TRBJ2-7
V: TRBV2
CDR3: CASRDAPSCEQYF

J: TRBJ2-1
V: TRBV4-1
CDR3: CASSQELGVGTYNEQFF

J: TRBJ1-6
V: TRBV20-1
CDR3: CSAVGQPEYNSPLHF

J: TRBJ2-1
V: TRBV14
CDR3: CASSRPGLAGALSYNEQFF

J: TRBJ2-2
V: TRBV12-3/TRBV12-4
CDR3: CASSFVNSFTGELFF

J: TRBJ2-3
V: TRBV25-1
CDR3: CASSGNRVSTDTQYF

J: TRBJ1-2
V: TRBV27
CDR3: CASTNVRQSGGYTF

J: TRBJ1-2
V: TRBV28
CDR3: CASNQGWGYGYTF

J: TRBJ2-1
V: TRBV29-1
CDR3: CSVEKGWGRSYNEQFF

J: TRBJ2-3
V: TRBV7-8
CDR3: CASSLVDGPDTQYF

J: TRBJ2-4
V: TRBV5-1
CDR3: CARNSFGGAKNIQYF

J: TRBJ2-7
V: TRBV29-1
CDR3: CSTGTGLYEQYF

J: TRBJ2-2
V: TRBV7-9
CDR3: CASSPTGTKNTGELFF

J: TRBJ1-1
V: TRBV5-1
CDR3: CASSLNGPNLRTEAFF

J: TRBJ2-2
V: TRBV4-3
CDR3: CASSRLTGSPGELFF

J: TRBJ2-1
V: TRBV5-5
CDR3: CASSLGLQQFF

J: TRBJ2-5
V: TRBV12-3/TRBV12-4
CDR3: CASSGLQETQYF

J: TRBJ2-7
V: TRBV29-1
CDR3: CSVEPGQGYEQYF

J: TRBJ1-1
V: TRBV12-3/TRBV12-4
CDR3: CASSSPVGGSIDTEAFF

J: TRBJ1-2
V: TRBV20-1
CDR3: CSAVDSYYGYTF

J: TRBJ2-1
V: TRBV14
CDR3: CASGGRSYNEQFF

J: TRBJ1-2
V: TRBV21-1
CDR3: CASSMRGLRCGYTF

J: TRBJ1-1
V: TRBV29-1
CDR3: CSVEAGPNTEAFF

J: TRBJ2-3
V: TRBV6-2/TRBV6-3
CDR3: CASSHGTNDPRDTQYF

J: TRBJ2-2
V: TRBV7-6
CDR3: CASSLDGGTGNTGELFF

J: TRBJ2-1
V: TRBV19
CDR3: CASSMGRRSVLNEQFF

J: TRBJ2-1
V: TRBV19
CDR3: CASSSLSEGGNEQFF

J: TRBJ2-1
V: TRBV6-1
CDR3: CASVRYISYNEQFF

J: TRBJ2-2
V: TRBV14
CDR3: CASSQVGTTGELFF

J: TRBJ2-7
V: TRBV29-1
CDR3: CSVEGVPGRAYEQYF

J: TRBJ1-2
V: TRBV6-5
CDR3: CASSYGTNYGYTF

J: TRBJ1-2
V: TRBV12-3/TRBV12-4
CDR3: CASSFPGTGNGYTF

J: TRBJ1-2
V: TRBV5-1
CDR3: CASTKTGALYGYTF

J: TRBJ2-7
V: TRBV27
CDR3: CASSLSGEGYEQYF

J: TRBJ2-3
V: TRBV6-2/TRBV6-3
CDR3: CASTLTIAAGGSTDTQYF

J: TRBJ2-3
V: TRBV20-1
CDR3: CSARADPASEAPFLDTQYF

J: TRBJ2-1
V: TRBV4-2
CDR3: CASSQVFRQNEQFF

J: TRBJ1-1
V: TRBV29-1
CDR3: CSVATGLGTEAFF

J: TRBJ2-1
V: TRBV21-1
CDR3: CASSKARQGAAGQFF

J: TRBJ2-5
V: TRBV7-7
CDR3: CASSLRLAGSRLETQYF